Listed here is a single T cell receptor (beta chain). Its matching antigen is unknown. This sample was taken from a study of blood T cells in healthy people across ages. The study, taken as a whole, reports: What prevented conclusive comparison of naive and antigen-experienced cells was that PBMCs were unsorted. More naive CD4+ cells and higher diversity marked long-lived donors relative to aged donors.

CDR1 is MNHEY, CDR2 SVGAGI, per germline. V dropped 6 bases and J dropped 6 bases, with 14 bases sitting between them. CDR3 size: 14 residues. Combining a sample-barcoded 5' primer with a J-beta primer mix, a second PCR ran for roughly 7 to 12 cycles. Each CDR3 protein gets one entry after TCRdb re-called the 5' RACE reads with MiXCR. The sample comprises some 1,500,000 distinct CDR3 sequences, approximately 43% of which are singletons, and more than 4% rests with the top ten. The source of this sequence is a woman under 30 in good health. The sample consisted of blood. The chain recombines TRBV6-5 with TRBJ1-4; D is unclear. CDR3 DNA: TGTGCCAGCAGACCGGGCCATCAGTATGAAAAACTGTTTTTT. Its translation: CASRPGHQYEKLFF.